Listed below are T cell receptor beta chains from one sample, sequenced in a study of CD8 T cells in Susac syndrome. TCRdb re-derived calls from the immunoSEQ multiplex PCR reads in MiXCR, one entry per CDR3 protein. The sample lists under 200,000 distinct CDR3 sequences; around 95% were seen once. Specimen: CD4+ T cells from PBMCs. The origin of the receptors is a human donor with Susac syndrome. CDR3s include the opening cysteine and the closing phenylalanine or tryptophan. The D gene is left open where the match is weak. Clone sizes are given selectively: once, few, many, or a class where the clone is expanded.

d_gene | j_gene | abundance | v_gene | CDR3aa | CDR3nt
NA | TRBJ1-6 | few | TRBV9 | CASSVGQYNSPLHF | TGTGCCAGCAGCGTGGGTCAGTATAATTCACCCCTCCACTTT
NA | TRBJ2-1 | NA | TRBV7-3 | CASSSGGTHNEQFF | TGTGCCAGCAGCTCCGGAGGGACTCACAATGAGCAGTTCTTC
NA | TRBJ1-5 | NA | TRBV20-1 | CSARAGTANQPQHF | TGCAGTGCTAGGGCCGGGACGGCGAATCAGCCCCAGCATTTT
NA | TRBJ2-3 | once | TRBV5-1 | CASTLDGGELDTQYF | TGCGCCAGCACCCTTGATGGGGGCGAGTTAGATACGCAGTATTTT
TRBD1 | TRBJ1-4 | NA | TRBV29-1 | CSAQGAGEKLFF | TGCAGCGCACAGGGGGCCGGTGAAAAACTGTTTTTT
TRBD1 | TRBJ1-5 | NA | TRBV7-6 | CASSIGTGENQPQHF | TGTGCCAGCAGCATTGGGACAGGGGAAAATCAGCCCCAGCATTTT
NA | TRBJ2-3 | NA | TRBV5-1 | CASSLEAGSTDTQYF | TGCGCCAGCAGCTTGGAGGCAGGGAGCACAGATACGCAGTATTTT
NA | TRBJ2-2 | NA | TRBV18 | CASSPVVQANTGELFF | TGTGCCAGCTCACCAGTGGTACAGGCGAACACCGGGGAGCTGTTTTTT
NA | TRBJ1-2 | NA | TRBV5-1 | CASSLGGSGYGYTF | TGCGCCAGCAGTTTAGGTGGTAGCGGCTATGGCTACACCTTC
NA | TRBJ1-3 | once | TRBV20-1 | CSAQSTFSGNTIYF | TGCAGTGCCCAGTCCACCTTCTCTGGAAACACCATATATTTT
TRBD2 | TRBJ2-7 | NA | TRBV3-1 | CASSQVRRGIYEQYF | TGTGCCAGCAGCCAAGTAAGGCGGGGGATCTACGAGCAGTACTTC
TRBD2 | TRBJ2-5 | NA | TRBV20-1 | CSALAGGETQYF | TGCAGTGCCTTAGCGGGGGGAGAGACCCAGTACTTC
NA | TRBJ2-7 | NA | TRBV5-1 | CASSLPSGFGVEQYF | TGCGCCAGCAGCCTACCCTCGGGATTCGGCGTGGAGCAGTACTTC
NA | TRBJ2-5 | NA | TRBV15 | CATSRTGETQYF | TGTGCCACCAGCCGGACGGGAGAGACCCAGTACTTC
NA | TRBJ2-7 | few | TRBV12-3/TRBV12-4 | CASSLGLGAYEQYF | TGTGCCAGCAGTTTAGGGTTAGGGGCCTACGAGCAGTACTTC
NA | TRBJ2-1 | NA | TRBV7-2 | CASSSPGTVPNEQFF | TGTGCCAGCAGCTCCCCCGGGACTGTACCCAATGAGCAGTTCTTC
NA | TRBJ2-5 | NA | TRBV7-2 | CASSLGWALGETQYF | TGTGCCAGCAGCTTAGGTTGGGCTTTAGGGGAGACCCAGTACTTC
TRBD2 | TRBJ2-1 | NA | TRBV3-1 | CASSHSGTSGGEGEQFF | TGTGCCAGCAGCCACTCCGGGACTAGCGGGGGGGAGGGAGAGCAGTTCTTC
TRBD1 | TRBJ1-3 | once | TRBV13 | CASSTNRGTGNTIYF | TGTGCCAGCAGCACCAACAGGGGGACTGGAAACACCATATATTTT
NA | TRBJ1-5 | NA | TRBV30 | CAWSGVENAYSNQPQHF | TGTGCCTGGAGTGGAGTGGAGAACGCGTATAGCAATCAGCCCCAGCATTTT
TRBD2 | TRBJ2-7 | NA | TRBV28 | CASSESGGHSYEQYF | TGTGCCAGCAGCGAAAGCGGGGGCCACTCCTACGAGCAGTACTTC
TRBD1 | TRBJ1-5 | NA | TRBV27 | CASRDRGEGQPQHF | TGTGCCAGCAGGGACAGGGGCGAGGGTCAGCCCCAGCATTTT
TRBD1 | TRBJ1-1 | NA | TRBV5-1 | CASSSQGGSIDAAFF | TGCGCCAGCAGCTCTCAGGGGGGGTCGATCGATGCAGCTTTCTTT
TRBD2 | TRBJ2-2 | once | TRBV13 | CASSFLPGTNLRELFF | TGTGCCAGCAGCTTTCTACCCGGGACTAATCTCCGGGAGCTGTTTTTT
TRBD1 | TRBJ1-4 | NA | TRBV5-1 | CASSTGTVKEKLFF | TGCGCCAGCAGCACCGGGACAGTAAAGGAAAAACTGTTTTTT
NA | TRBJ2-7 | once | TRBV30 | CAWSPDRVYEQYF | TGTGCCTGGAGCCCTGACAGAGTCTACGAGCAGTACTTC
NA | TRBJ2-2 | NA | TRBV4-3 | CASSQVMGAVTGELFF | TGCGCCAGCAGCCAAGTTATGGGAGCGGTCACCGGGGAGCTGTTTTTT
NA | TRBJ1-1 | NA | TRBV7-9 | CASSLDGIRNTEAFF | TGTGCCAGCAGCTTAGATGGGATCCGGAACACTGAAGCTTTCTTT
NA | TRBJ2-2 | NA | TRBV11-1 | CASSSEVWTGELFF | TGTGCCAGCAGTTCTGAAGTATGGACCGGGGAGCTGTTTTTT
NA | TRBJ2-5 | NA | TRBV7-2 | CASSPYDRETQYF | TGTGCCAGCAGCCCCTACGACAGAGAGACCCAGTACTTC
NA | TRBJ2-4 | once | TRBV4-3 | CASSQDLLAKNIQYF | TGCGCCAGCAGCCAAGACTTACTAGCCAAAAACATTCAGTACTTC
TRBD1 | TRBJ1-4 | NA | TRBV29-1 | CSVPGQGDEKLFF | TGCAGCGTCCCCGGACAGGGCGATGAAAAACTGTTTTTT
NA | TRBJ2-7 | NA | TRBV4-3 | CASSPISGVEQYF | TGCGCCAGCAGCCCCATTTCAGGGGTCGAGCAGTACTTC
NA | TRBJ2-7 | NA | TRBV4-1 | CASSQVGLGQYF | TGCGCCAGCAGCCAAGTCGGACTGGGGCAGTACTTC
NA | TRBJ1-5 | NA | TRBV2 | CASSVDRNQPQHF | TGTGCCAGCAGTGTCGACAGGAATCAGCCCCAGCATTTT
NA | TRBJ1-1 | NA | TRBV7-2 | CASSLGEVHTEAFF | TGTGCCAGCAGCCTCGGGGAAGTCCACACTGAAGCTTTCTTT
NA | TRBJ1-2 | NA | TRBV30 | CAWSAGTHGYTF | TGTGCCTGGAGTGCAGGGACCCATGGCTACACCTTC
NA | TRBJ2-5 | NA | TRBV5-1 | CASSQAGIGYQETQYF | TGCGCCAGCAGTCAGGCAGGTATTGGGTACCAAGAGACCCAGTACTTC
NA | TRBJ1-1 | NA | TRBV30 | CAWGPGTPEAFF | TGTGCCTGGGGGCCGGGGACGCCTGAAGCTTTCTTT